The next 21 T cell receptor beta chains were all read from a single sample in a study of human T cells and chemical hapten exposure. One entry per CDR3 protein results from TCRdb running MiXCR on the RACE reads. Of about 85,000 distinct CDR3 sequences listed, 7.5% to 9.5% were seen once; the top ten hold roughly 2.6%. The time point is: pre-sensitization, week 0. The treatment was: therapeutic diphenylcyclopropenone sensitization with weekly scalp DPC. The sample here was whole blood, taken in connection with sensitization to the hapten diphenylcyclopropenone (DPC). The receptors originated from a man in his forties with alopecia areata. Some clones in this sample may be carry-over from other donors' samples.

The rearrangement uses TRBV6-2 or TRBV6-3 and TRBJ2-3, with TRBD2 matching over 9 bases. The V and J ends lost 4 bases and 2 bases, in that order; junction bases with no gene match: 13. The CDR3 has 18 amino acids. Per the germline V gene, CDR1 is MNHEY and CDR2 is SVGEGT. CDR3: CASSLHQREVRNTDTQYF. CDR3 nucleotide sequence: TGTGCCAGCAGTTTACATCAGCGGGAGGTGCGGAACACAGATACGCAGTATTTT.

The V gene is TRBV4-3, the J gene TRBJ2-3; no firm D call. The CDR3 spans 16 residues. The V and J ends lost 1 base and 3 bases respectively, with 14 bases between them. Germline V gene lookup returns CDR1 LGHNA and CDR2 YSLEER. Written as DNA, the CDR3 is TGCGCCAGCAGCCAAGCCGGAGTTGGCGTAACAGATACGCAGTATTTT. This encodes CASSQAGVGVTDTQYF.

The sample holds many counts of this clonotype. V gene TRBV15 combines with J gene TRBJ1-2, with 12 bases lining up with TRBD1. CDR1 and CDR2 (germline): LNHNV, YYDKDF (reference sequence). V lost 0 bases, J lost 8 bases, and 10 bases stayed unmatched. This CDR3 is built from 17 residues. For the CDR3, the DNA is TGTGCCACCAGCAGAGATCTGTCGGGACAGGGGGCCTCAGGCTACACCTTC. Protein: CATSRDLSGQGASGYTF.

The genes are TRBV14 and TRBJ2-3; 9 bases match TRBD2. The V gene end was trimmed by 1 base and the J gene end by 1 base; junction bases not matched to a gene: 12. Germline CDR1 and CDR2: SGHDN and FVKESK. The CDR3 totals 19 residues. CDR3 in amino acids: CASSQAGSGRFWGTDTQYF. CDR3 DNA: TGTGCCAGCAGCCAAGCGGGTAGCGGGAGATTTTGGGGCACAGATACGCAGTATTTT.

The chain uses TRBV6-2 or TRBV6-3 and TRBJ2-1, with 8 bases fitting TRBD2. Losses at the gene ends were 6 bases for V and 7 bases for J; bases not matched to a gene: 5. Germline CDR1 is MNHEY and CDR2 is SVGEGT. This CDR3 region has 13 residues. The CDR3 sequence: CASRGAGGNEQFF. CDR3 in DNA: TGTGCCAGCAGGGGGGCGGGAGGAAATGAGCAGTTCTTC.

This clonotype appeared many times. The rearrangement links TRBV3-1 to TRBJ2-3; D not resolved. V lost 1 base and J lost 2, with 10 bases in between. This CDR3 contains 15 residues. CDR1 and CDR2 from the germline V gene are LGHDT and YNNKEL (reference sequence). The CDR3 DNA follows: TGTGCCAGCAGCCAAGGGTCGCACCTCACAGATACGCAGTATTTT. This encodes CASSQGSHLTDTQYF.

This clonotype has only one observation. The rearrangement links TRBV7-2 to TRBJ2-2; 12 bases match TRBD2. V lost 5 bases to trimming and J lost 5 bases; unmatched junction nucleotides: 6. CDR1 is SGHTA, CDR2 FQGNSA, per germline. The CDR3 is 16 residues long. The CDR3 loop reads CASSLRLAGETGELFF. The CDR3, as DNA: TGTGCCAGCAGCCTTCGACTAGCGGGAGAAACCGGGGAGCTGTTTTTT.

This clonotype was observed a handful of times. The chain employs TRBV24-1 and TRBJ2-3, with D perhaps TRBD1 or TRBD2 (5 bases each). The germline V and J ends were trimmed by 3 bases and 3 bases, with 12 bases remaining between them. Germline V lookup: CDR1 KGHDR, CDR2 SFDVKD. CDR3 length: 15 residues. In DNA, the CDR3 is TGTGCCACCAGTGATCCGGGACGGATTACAGATACGCAGTATTTT. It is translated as CATSDPGRITDTQYF.

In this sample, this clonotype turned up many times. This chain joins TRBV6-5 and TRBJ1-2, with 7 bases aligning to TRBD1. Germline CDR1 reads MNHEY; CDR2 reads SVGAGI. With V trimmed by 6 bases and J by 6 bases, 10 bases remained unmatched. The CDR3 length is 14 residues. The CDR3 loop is CASRDQTGFDGYTF. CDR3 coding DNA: TGTGCCAGCAGAGACCAGACAGGGTTCGATGGCTACACCTTC.

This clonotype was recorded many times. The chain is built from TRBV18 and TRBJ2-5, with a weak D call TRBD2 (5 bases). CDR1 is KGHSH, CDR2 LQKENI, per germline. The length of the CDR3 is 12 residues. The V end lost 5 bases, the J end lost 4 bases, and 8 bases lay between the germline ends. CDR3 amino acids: CASSVEGETQYF. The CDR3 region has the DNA TGTGCCAGCTCAGTCGAGGGAGAGACCCAGTACTTC. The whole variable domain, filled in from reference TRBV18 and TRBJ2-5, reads NAGVMQNPRHLVRRRGQEARLRCSPMKGHSHVYWYRQLPEEGLKFMVYLQKENIIDESGMPKERFSAEFPKEGPSILRIQQVVRGDSAAYFCASSVEGETQYFGPGTRLLVL.

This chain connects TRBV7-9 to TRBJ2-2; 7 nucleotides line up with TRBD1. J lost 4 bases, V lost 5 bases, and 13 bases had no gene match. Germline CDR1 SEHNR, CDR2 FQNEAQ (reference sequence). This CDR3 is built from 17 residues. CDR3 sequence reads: CASSPNLRTGFTGELFF. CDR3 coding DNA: TGTGCCAGCAGCCCCAACCTTCGGACAGGATTCACCGGGGAGCTGTTTTTT.

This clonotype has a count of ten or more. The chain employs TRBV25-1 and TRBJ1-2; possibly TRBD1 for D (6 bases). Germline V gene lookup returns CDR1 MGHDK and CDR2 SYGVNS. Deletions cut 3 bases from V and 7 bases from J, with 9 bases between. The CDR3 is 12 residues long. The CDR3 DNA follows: TGTGCCAGCAGTGATGGGGGGGCTGGCTACACCTTC. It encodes CASSDGGAGYTF.

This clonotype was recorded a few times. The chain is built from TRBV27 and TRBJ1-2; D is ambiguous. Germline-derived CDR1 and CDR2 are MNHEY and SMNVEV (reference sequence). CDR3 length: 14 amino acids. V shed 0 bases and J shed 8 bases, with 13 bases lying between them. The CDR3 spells CASSLSVQAGGYTF. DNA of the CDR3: TGTGCCAGCAGTTTATCAGTCCAGGCCGGGGGCTACACCTTC.

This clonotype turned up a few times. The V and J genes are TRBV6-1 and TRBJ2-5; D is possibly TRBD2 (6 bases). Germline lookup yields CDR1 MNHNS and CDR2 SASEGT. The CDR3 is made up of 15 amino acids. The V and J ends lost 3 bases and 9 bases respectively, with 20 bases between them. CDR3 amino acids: CASSDPGLGVGSQYF. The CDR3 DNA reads TGTGCCAGCAGTGACCCGGGACTGGGAGTAGGGTCCCAGTACTTC.

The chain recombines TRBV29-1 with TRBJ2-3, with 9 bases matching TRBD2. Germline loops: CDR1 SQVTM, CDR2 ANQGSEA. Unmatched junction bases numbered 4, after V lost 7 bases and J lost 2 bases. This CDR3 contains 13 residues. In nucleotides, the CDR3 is TGCAGCGGAGCGGGAGGATTCACAGATACGCAGTATTTT. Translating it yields CSGAGGFTDTQYF.

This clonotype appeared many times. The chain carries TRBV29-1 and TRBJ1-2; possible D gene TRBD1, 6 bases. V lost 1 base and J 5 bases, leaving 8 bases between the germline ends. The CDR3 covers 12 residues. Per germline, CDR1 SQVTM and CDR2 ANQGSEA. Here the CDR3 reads CSVEGQVYGYTF. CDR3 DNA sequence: TGCAGCGTTGAAGGACAGGTTTATGGCTACACCTTC. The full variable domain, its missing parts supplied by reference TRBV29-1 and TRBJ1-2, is SAVISQKPSRDICQRGTSLTIQCQVDSQVTMMFWYRQQPGQSLTLIATANQGSEATYESGFVIDKFPISRPNLTFSTLTVSNMSPEDSSIYLCSVEGQVYGYTFGSGTRLTVV.

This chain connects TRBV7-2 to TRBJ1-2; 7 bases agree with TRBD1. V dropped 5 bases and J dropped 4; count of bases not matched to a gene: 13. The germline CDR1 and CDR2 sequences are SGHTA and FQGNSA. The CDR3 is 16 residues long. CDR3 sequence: CASSLFRGGQVYGYTF. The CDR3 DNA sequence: TGTGCCAGCAGCCTCTTTCGAGGGGGCCAGGTCTATGGCTACACCTTC.

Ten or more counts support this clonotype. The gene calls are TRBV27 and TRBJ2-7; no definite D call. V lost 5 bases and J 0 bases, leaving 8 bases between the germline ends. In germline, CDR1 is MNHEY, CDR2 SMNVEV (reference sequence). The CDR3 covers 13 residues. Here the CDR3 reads CASSPRSSYEQYV. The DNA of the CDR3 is TGTGCCAGCAGTCCCAGGAGCTCCTACGAGCAGTACGTC.

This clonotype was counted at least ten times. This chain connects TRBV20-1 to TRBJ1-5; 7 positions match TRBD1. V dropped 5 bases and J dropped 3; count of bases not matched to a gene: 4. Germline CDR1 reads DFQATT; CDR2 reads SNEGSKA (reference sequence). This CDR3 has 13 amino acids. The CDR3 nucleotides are TGCAGTGCTTATCAGGGGGACAATCAGCCCCAGCATTTT. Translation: CSAYQGDNQPQHF.

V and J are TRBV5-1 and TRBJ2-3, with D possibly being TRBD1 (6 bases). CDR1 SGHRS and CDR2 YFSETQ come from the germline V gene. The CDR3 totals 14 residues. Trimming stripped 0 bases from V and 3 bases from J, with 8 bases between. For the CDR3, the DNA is TGCGCCAGCAGCTTGGGACAGGAAACAGATACGCAGTATTTT. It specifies CASSLGQETDTQYF. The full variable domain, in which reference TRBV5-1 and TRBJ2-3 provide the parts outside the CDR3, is KAGVTQTPRYLIKTRGQQVTLSCSPISGHRSVSWYQQTPGQGLQFLFEYFSETQRNKGNFPGRFSGRQFSNSRSEMNVSTLELGDSALYLCASSLGQETDTQYFGPGTRLTVL.

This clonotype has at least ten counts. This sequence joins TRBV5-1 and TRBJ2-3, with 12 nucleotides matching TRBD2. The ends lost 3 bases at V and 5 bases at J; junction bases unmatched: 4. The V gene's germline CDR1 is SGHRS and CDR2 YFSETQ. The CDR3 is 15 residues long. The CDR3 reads CASSSGGLAGDTQYF. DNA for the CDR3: TGCGCCAGCAGCTCCGGGGGACTAGCGGGAGATACGCAGTATTTT.